This is a list of T cell receptor beta chains from one sample in a study of regulatory T cells in long-lasting Graves disease. TCRdb analysed the multiplex PCR reads with MiXCR anew, one entry per CDR3 protein. Of roughly 420,000 distinct CDR3 sequences listed, about 14% are singletons. This sample also appeared in a second study, on T cells in Graves' hyperthyroidism and ophthalmopathy.

This sample comprised peripheral blood mononuclear cells (PBMCs), obtained at new diagnosis, from a patient treated with antithyroid drugs. These receptors were collected from a woman between 50 and 59 years old with Graves disease. Both conserved end residues are part of each CDR3. Each record gives: V gene, clone size, D gene, J gene, CDR3 protein, CDR3 DNA. D genes are given only for firm matches. Not every row has a clone size; where given, it reads once, few, many or a size class.

TRBV6-9	.	TRBD2	TRBJ2-7	CASSYSLAGPYEQYF	TGTGCCAGCAGTTACTCACTAGCGGGCCCTTACGAGCAGTACTTC
TRBV28	many	TRBD2	TRBJ2-7	CASSLGLAVSYEQYF	TGTGCCAGCAGCTTAGGACTAGCGGTCTCCTACGAGCAGTACTTC
TRBV7-2	few	.	TRBJ2-4	CASGRGGETLNIQYF	TGTGCCAGCGGTAGGGGTGGGGAAACGCTAAACATTCAGTACTTC
TRBV5-1	.	.	TRBJ2-5	CASSLDRGGQETQYF	TGCGCCAGCAGCTTGGACAGGGGGGGACAAGAGACCCAGTACTTC
TRBV24-1	many	.	TRBJ1-5	CATSVIGSGNQPQHF	TGTGCCACCAGTGTGATAGGATCGGGCAATCAGCCCCAGCATTTT
TRBV29-1	many	TRBD1	TRBJ2-5	CSVRGTGYQETQYF	TGCAGCGTCCGCGGGACAGGCTACCAAGAGACCCAGTACTTC
TRBV7-9	few	.	TRBJ1-5	CASSPGSASNQPQHF	TGTGCCAGCAGTCCAGGGTCGGCTAGCAATCAGCCCCAGCATTTT
TRBV10-3	.	.	TRBJ2-7	CAIKARGLASDEQYF	TGTGCCATCAAAGCCCGTGGGCTAGCGAGTGACGAGCAGTACTTC
TRBV2	many	TRBD2	TRBJ2-1	CASSESRGSGDEQFF	TGTGCCAGCAGTGAAAGTCGCGGGAGCGGGGATGAGCAGTTCTTC
TRBV7-9	few	.	TRBJ2-1	CASSVVFLSYNEQFF	TGTGCCAGCAGCGTAGTTTTCCTCTCCTACAATGAGCAGTTCTTC
TRBV5-1	many	TRBD1	TRBJ1-4	CASSLGTGNEKLFF	TGCGCCAGCAGCCTGGGGACAGGGAATGAAAAACTGTTTTTT
TRBV7-8	many	.	TRBJ2-7	CASSLGDTNYEQYF	TGTGCCAGCAGCTTAGGGGACACCAACTACGAGCAGTACTTC
TRBV6-1	.	.	TRBJ1-2	CASPSLYGYTF	TGTGCCAGCCCCAGCCTCTATGGCTACACCTTC
TRBV2	many	TRBD1	TRBJ1-5	CASRRGQDSNQPQHF	TGTGCCAGCAGACGCGGACAGGATAGCAATCAGCCCCAGCATTTT
TRBV7-3	many	.	TRBJ2-3	CASSFSSNTDTQYF	TGTGCCAGCAGCTTCTCTTCTAACACAGATACGCAGTATTTT
TRBV5-1	.	.	TRBJ1-4	CASSLDAGATNEKLFF	TGCGCCAGCAGCTTAGATGCAGGAGCAACTAATGAAAAACTGTTTTTT
TRBV29-1	many	.	TRBJ2-1	CSGQLIYNEQFF	TGCAGCGGGCAGTTGATTTACAATGAGCAGTTCTTC
TRBV12-3/TRBV12-4	many	TRBD2	TRBJ2-7	CASGLAASYEQYF	TGTGCCAGTGGGCTAGCGGCCTCCTACGAGCAGTACTTC
TRBV30	.	.	TRBJ2-1	CAWSVRGRARSEQFF	TGTGCCTGGAGTGTACGCGGGCGAGCTCGCAGTGAGCAGTTCTTC
TRBV13	.	TRBD2	TRBJ2-2	CASSLRLAGHTGELFF	TGTGCCAGCAGCTTGAGACTAGCGGGTCACACCGGGGAGCTGTTTTTT
TRBV6-5	many	.	TRBJ1-5	CASSYDPDRNQPQHF	TGTGCCAGCAGTTACGACCCGGATCGCAATCAGCCCCAGCATTTT
TRBV2	many	TRBD1	TRBJ1-4	CASSASRDRGPNEKLFF	TGTGCCAGCAGCGCGTCCCGGGACAGGGGGCCTAATGAAAAACTGTTTTTT
TRBV5-6	many	TRBD1	TRBJ2-5	CASSWGDRLQETQYF	TGTGCCAGCAGCTGGGGGGACAGGCTACAAGAGACCCAGTACTTC
TRBV19	many	.	TRBJ1-1	CASSPGRKVYTEAFF	TGTGCCAGTAGTCCTGGACGGAAGGTTTACACTGAAGCTTTCTTT
TRBV6-1	.	.	TRBJ1-3	CASSRGAKGNTIYF	TGTGCCAGCAGCCGGGGGGCGAAAGGAAACACCATATATTTT
TRBV5-8	.	.	TRBJ1-2	CASSPSGLNWSYTF	TGTGCCAGCAGCCCTTCGGGACTGAATTGGAGCTACACCTTC
TRBV5-1	many	.	TRBJ2-7	CASSLKQEYEQYF	TGCGCCAGCAGCTTAAAACAGGAGTACGAGCAGTACTTC
TRBV30	few	.	TRBJ1-6	CAWMGGSNSPLHF	TGTGCCTGGATGGGTGGAAGTAATTCACCCCTCCACTTT
TRBV7-3	.	.	TRBJ2-1	CASNWGRRYEQFF	TGTGCCAGCAACTGGGGCAGGAGATATGAGCAGTTCTTC
TRBV27	many	TRBD1	TRBJ1-1	CASRKGQTNTEAFF	TGTGCCAGCAGAAAGGGACAGACGAACACTGAAGCTTTCTTT
TRBV12-3/TRBV12-4	few	TRBD1	TRBJ2-7	CASSLVGQGFIYEQYF	TGTGCCAGCAGTTTGGTGGGACAGGGGTTTATATACGAGCAGTACTTC
TRBV5-1	.	TRBD2	TRBJ2-1	CASMPTSGRSYNEQFF	TGCGCCAGCATGCCGACTAGCGGGAGGTCCTACAATGAGCAGTTCTTC
TRBV7-9	.	.	TRBJ2-3	CASSPVSGDTQYF	TGTGCCAGCAGCCCGGTTTCTGGGGATACGCAGTATTTT
TRBV7-9	.	TRBD2	TRBJ2-7	CASSFAGGSEQYF	TGTGCCAGCAGCTTCGCGGGAGGGAGCGAGCAGTACTTC
TRBV5-1	few	TRBD2	TRBJ2-7	CASSLSAGALYEQYF	TGCGCCAGCAGCTTGTCGGCGGGAGCACTCTACGAGCAGTACTTC
TRBV30	many	.	TRBJ2-3	CAWSASGTTDTQYF	TGTGCCTGGAGTGCAAGCGGTACCACAGATACGCAGTATTTT
TRBV20-1	few	.	TRBJ2-4	CSAYSPRGEAKNIQYF	TGCAGTGCCTATTCCCCGCGGGGAGAGGCCAAAAACATTCAGTACTTC
TRBV7-9	many	TRBD1	TRBJ2-2	CASTKTGDPTGELFF	TGTGCCAGCACCAAGACAGGGGATCCCACCGGGGAGCTGTTTTTT
TRBV27	.	TRBD1	TRBJ1-2	CASSLSDRWGGGYTF	TGTGCCAGCAGTTTATCGGACAGGTGGGGAGGTGGCTACACCTTC
TRBV20-1	many	.	TRBJ2-7	CSAKISYREGNEQYF	TGCAGTGCCAAGATTTCCTACAGGGAGGGGAACGAGCAGTACTTC
TRBV12-3/TRBV12-4	many	.	TRBJ2-7	CASRRQTAEQYF	TGTGCCAGCAGACGACAGACAGCCGAGCAGTACTTC
TRBV7-6	many	TRBD1	TRBJ2-3	CASSLGDRDTQYF	TGTGCCAGCAGCTTAGGGGACAGAGATACGCAGTATTTT
TRBV7-3	many	.	TRBJ2-1	CASSLRRSSYNEQFF	TGTGCCAGCAGCCTACGACGGAGCTCCTACAATGAGCAGTTCTTC
TRBV2	many	TRBD2	TRBJ2-7	CASRARWREDYTKQYF	TGTGCCAGCAGGGCTCGCTGGCGGGAGGATTATACGAAGCAGTACTTC
TRBV9	.	TRBD2	TRBJ2-2	CASSPRTSGSDTGELFF	TGTGCCAGCAGCCCCCGGACTAGCGGGAGCGACACCGGGGAGCTGTTTTTT
TRBV3-1	many	.	TRBJ1-2	CASSQDLGGNYGYTF	TGTGCCAGCAGCCAAGATCTTGGAGGGAACTATGGCTACACCTTC
TRBV29-1	few	TRBD2	TRBJ2-1	CSAGTSGRYNEQFF	TGCAGCGCCGGGACTAGCGGGAGGTACAATGAGCAGTTCTTC
TRBV5-1	many	.	TRBJ1-1	CASSLSLGPNGAEAFF	TGCGCCAGCAGCTTGAGTCTGGGCCCCAATGGCGCTGAAGCTTTCTTT
TRBV9	few	TRBD2	TRBJ2-7	CASSVTSDSYEQYF	TGTGCCAGCAGCGTAACTAGCGATTCCTACGAGCAGTACTTC
TRBV7-9	many	.	TRBJ2-7	CASSPRAGPSYEQYF	TGTGCCAGCAGCCCCCGGGCAGGCCCCTCCTACGAGCAGTACTTC
TRBV5-1	.	.	TRBJ2-2	CASSLLGAPTGELFF	TGCGCCAGCAGCTTGCTTGGGGCACCAACCGGGGAGCTGTTTTTT
TRBV3-1	.	.	TRBJ2-7	CASSQFRHQAYEQYF	TGTGCCAGCAGCCAATTCCGACACCAAGCGTACGAGCAGTACTTC
TRBV7-2	many	.	TRBJ1-2	CASSRNRDLDSNYGYTF	TGTGCCAGCAGCCGAAATCGTGACCTTGACAGTAACTATGGCTACACCTTC
TRBV6-2/TRBV6-3	few	.	TRBJ2-1	CASVGGSYNEQFF	TGTGCCAGCGTCGGGGGCTCCTACAATGAGCAGTTCTTC
TRBV27	many	.	TRBJ1-3	CAGRPGNTIYF	TGTGCCGGGCGGCCTGGAAACACCATATATTTT
TRBV20-1	.	TRBD2	TRBJ2-1	CSAFSGSWGDEQFF	TGCAGTGCGTTTAGCGGGAGCTGGGGGGATGAGCAGTTCTTC
TRBV10-1	few	.	TRBJ2-3	CASSEVLVTDTQYF	TGCGCCAGCAGTGAGGTTCTAGTCACAGATACGCAGTATTTT
TRBV7-9	many	.	TRBJ1-3	CASSSTLVGNTIYF	TGTGCCAGCAGCTCGACACTTGTTGGAAACACCATATATTTT
TRBV29-1	.	.	TRBJ2-1	CSVQYNERFF	TGCAGCGTTCAATACAATGAGCGGTTCTTC